What follows are 17 T cell receptor beta chains derived from one specimen sequenced in a study of T cell repertoires in cytomegalovirus infection. These receptors' targets are unknown. One entry per CDR3 protein, called by TCRdb with MiXCR from the reads. The sample lists approximately 910,000 distinct CDR3 sequences; 30% to 40% were seen once. Here the sequenced sample was cultured CD8+ T cells from PBMCs, taken from culture after CMV antigen stimulation. These receptors all stem from a human donor in good health (CMV status not recorded). Some clones in this sample may be carry-over from other donors' samples.

This chain connects TRBV10-3 to TRBJ1-2; D not resolved. This CDR3 has 12 amino acids. Germline V gene data show CDR1 as ENHRY and CDR2 as SYGVKD. The V end was cut by 11 bases, the J end by 8 bases, with 18 bases between. CDR3 nucleotide sequence: TGTGCCCCCCCAGGCGGGAGATACGGCTACACCTTC. This gives the protein CAPPGGRYGYTF.

The chain links TRBV27 to TRBJ2-2, with a tentative D call TRBD1 (7 bases). V lost 5 bases, J lost 5 bases, and 21 bases lay in between. Germline CDR1 is MNHEY and CDR2 is SMNVEV (reference sequence). The CDR3 covers 17 residues. Written as DNA, the CDR3 is TGTGCCAGCAGTCGTACCGGGTCAGGGGGACTTACCGGGGAGCTGTTTTTT. Its protein product is CASSRTGSGGLTGELFF.

V gene TRBV6-6 combines with J gene TRBJ1-2, with D maybe TRBD1 (6 bases). The CDR3 extends over 17 amino acids. Germline values: CDR1 MNHNY, CDR2 SVGAGI (reference sequence). Trimming pared 8 bases from V and 0 bases from J, leaving 22 bases between. CDR3 bases: TGTGCCAGCGAAAAAGGGGGAGGGGAGGCCCCTAACTATGGCTACACCTTC. It translates to CASEKGGGEAPNYGYTF.

The V call is TRBV6-5, the J call TRBJ2-1, with TRBD1 as a possible D gene (6 bases). V was cut by 5 bases and J by 3 bases, with 14 bases left in between. Looked up from germline, CDR1 is MNHEY and CDR2 is SVGAGI. CDR3 length: 15 residues. The CDR3 reads CASSQGDKYYNEQFF. The CDR3 DNA is TGTGCCAGCAGTCAAGGGGACAAGTACTACAATGAGCAGTTCTTC.

This clonotype was detected a few times. This chain uses TRBV7-6 with TRBJ1-2, with a weak D call TRBD1 (6 bases). The CDR3 spans 16 residues. Trimming took 5 bases from V and 8 from J, leaving 24 bases between them. Germline V lookup: CDR1 SGHVS, CDR2 FNYEAQ. The CDR3 DNA sequence: TGTGCCAGCAGCCCGGGGGGGCGAACACGAACTCAGGGCTACACCTTC. Protein: CASSPGGRTRTQGYTF.

This clonotype turned up a few times. V and J are TRBV12-3 or TRBV12-4 and TRBJ2-3; TRBD2 might be the D (7 bases). The CDR3 loop spans 16 amino acids. Trimming stripped 5 bases from V and 1 base from J, with 16 bases between. CDR3: CASSPIGGARTDTQYF. The CDR3 nucleotides are TGTGCCAGCAGTCCTATTGGGGGGGCTCGCACAGATACGCAGTATTTT.

This clonotype was found many times. The J gene is TRBJ1-2, the V gene TRBV7-2; TRBD1 aligns across 7 bases. The CDR3 runs 16 residues. Germline V lookup: CDR1 SGHTA, CDR2 FQGNSA. J gave up 2 bases and V 0 bases, and 6 bases lay outside the gene matches. CDR3 loop: CASSLAIDRANYGYTF. CDR3 nucleotide sequence: TGTGCCAGCAGCTTAGCGATCGACAGGGCCAACTATGGCTACACCTTC.

This clonotype was counted a few times. The V and J genes are TRBV5-4 and TRBJ1-2, with 10 nucleotides matching TRBD1. The germline CDR1 and CDR2 sequences are SGHNT and YYREEE (reference sequence). V shed 2 bases and J 7 bases; nucleotides not matched to a gene: 14. The CDR3 runs 17 residues. The CDR3 spells CASSLGRDRGSIAGYTF. Written as DNA, the CDR3 is TGTGCCAGCAGCTTAGGTCGGGACAGGGGCTCTATCGCTGGCTACACCTTC. Filled out from reference TRBV5-4 and TRBJ1-2, the complete variable domain reads ETGVTQSPTHLIKTRGQQVTLRCSSQSGHNTVSWYQQALGQGPQFIFQYYREEENGRGNFPPRFSGLQFPNYSSELNVNALELDDSALYLCASSLGRDRGSIAGYTFGSGTRLTVV.

This clonotype was observed at least ten times. The chain recombines TRBV7-8 with TRBJ2-7; no clear D. Germline CDR1 SGHVS, CDR2 FQNEAQ. V dropped 3 bases and J dropped 2 bases, with 8 bases sitting between them. The CDR3 runs to 13 residues. The CDR3 coding sequence is TGTGCCAGCAGCTTCGGCAGTACCTACGAGCAGTACGTC. Protein product: CASSFGSTYEQYV.

The genes are TRBV28 and TRBJ2-5; TRBD1 is a possible D gene (6 bases). The CDR3 sequence is 12 residues long. From germline, CDR1 is MDHEN and CDR2 SYDVKM. V was pared by 8 bases and J by 10 bases, with 17 bases between. The CDR3 nucleotides are TGTGCCAGCGTCTCCCCCGAAGGGGGCCAGTACTTC. Translating it yields CASVSPEGGQYF.

J is TRBJ2-1 and V is TRBV19, with D possibly matching TRBD1 (5 bases). This CDR3 region has 12 residues. V was trimmed by 7 bases and J by 6 bases, leaving 10 bases between them. CDR1 is LNHDA and CDR2 is SQIVND in the germline V gene (reference sequence). CDR3 coding DNA: TGTGCCAGTATCAAGGGGCCCAATGAGCAGTTCTTC. Amino acid sequence: CASIKGPNEQFF.

This clonotype was detected a few times. V usage is TRBV19 and J usage is TRBJ1-6; D is possibly TRBD1 (5 bases). Looked up from germline, CDR1 is LNHDA and CDR2 is SQIVND (reference sequence). The CDR3 runs to 11 residues. V lost 8 bases, J lost 10 bases, and 9 bases lay in between. CDR3 in amino acids: CASGDGSPLHF. The CDR3 DNA is TGTGCCAGTGGGGACGGATCACCCCTCCACTTT. The whole variable domain, remainder taken from reference TRBV19 and TRBJ1-6, is DGGITQSPKYLFRKEGQNVTLSCEQNLNHDAMYWYRQDPGQGLRLIYYSQIVNDFQKGDIAEGYSVSREKKESFPLTVTSAQKNPTAFYLCASGDGSPLHFGNGTRLTVT.

V gene TRBV20-1 combines with J gene TRBJ2-3, with TRBD2 as a possible D gene (6 bases). The germline gives CDR1 DFQATT, CDR2 SNEGSKA (reference sequence). The V end was cut by 4 bases, the J end by 2 bases, with 22 bases between. The length of the CDR3 is 17 residues. CDR3 amino acids: CSAIQNPGLAYTDTQYF. The DNA of the CDR3 is TGCAGTGCTATCCAAAATCCGGGACTCGCTTACACAGATACGCAGTATTTT.

This clonotype has a handful of counts. The chain recombines TRBV6-6 with TRBJ2-5, with D perhaps matching TRBD1 (6 bases). Trimming pared 5 bases from V and 3 bases from J, leaving 13 bases between. CDR1 and CDR2 (germline): MNHNY, SVGAGI (reference sequence). This CDR3 contains 14 residues. The CDR3 DNA follows: TGTGCCAGCAGTAGGGGGACAATGAAAGAGACCCAGTACTTC. Residues: CASSRGTMKETQYF.

This clonotype was detected a few times. This rearrangement joins TRBV7-9 to TRBJ2-2; D is unresolved. The CDR3 is 10 residues long. The germline CDR1 and CDR2 sequences are SEHNR and FQNEAQ (reference sequence). V dropped 11 bases and J dropped 5 bases, with 6 bases sitting between them. The chain's CDR3 is CAVTTGELFF. The CDR3 nucleotides are TGTGCCGTCACAACCGGGGAGCTGTTTTTT.

This clonotype was detected ten times or more. The rearrangement links TRBV5-1 to TRBJ1-4, with D tentatively TRBD1 (6 bases). Germline-derived CDR1 and CDR2 are SGHRS and YFSETQ. Deletions cut 4 bases from V and 7 bases from J, with 20 bases between. The CDR3 contains 16 residues. Here the CDR3 DNA reads TGCGCCAGCAGCGTCACTGGATGGCGGGGGGCTGAAAAACTGTTTTTT. It is translated as CASSVTGWRGAEKLFF.

CDR3 DNA: TGTGCCAGCAGTTTATCCTGGGCCTCACCCCAGCATTTT. Translating it yields CASSLSWASPQHF. J is TRBJ1-5 and V is TRBV27; D gene uncertain. V was cut by 0 bases and J by 10 bases, with 10 bases left in between. CDR3 length equals 13 residues. Germline CDR1 and CDR2: MNHEY and SMNVEV (reference sequence).